This TCR beta chain comes out of a study of blood T cell repertoires in COVID-19. Trimming shortened V by 1 base and J by 3 bases, and 12 bases separated the two germline ends. Germline V gene data show CDR1 as MDHEN and CDR2 as SYDVKM. This CDR3 has 15 amino acids. Profiling relied on immunoSEQ multiplex PCR, and the TCRdb table lists in-frame clones only, not all of them. Of 180,000 or so clones listed, approximately 83% are singletons. Participants, about 18 to 89 years old, spanned around 26 US areas. Recovery meant two consecutive negative NP/OP PCR tests, professional clearance, or resolved symptoms.

V and J are TRBV28 and TRBJ1-1; D unclear. Sequencing used PBMCs or T cells enriched from blood (not recorded which). This clonotype was obtained from a woman aged 55-69 years who had recovered from COVID-19. The CDR3 protein is CASSLSGRWDTEAFF. In nucleotides, the CDR3 is TGTGCCAGCAGTTTATCAGGCCGGTGGGACACTGAAGCTTTCTTT.